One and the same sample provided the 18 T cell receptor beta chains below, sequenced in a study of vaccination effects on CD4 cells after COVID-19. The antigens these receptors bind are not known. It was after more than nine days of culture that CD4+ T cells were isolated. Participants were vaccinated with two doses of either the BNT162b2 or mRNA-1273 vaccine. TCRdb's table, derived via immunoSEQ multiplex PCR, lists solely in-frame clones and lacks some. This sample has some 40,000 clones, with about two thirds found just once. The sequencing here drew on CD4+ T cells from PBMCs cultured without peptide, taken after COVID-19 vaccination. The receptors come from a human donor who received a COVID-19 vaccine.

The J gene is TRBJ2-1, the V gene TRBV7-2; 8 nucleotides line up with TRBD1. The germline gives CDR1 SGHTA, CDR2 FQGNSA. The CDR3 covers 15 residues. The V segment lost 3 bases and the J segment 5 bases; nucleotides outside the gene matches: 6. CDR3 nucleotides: TGTGCCAGCAGCTTCCGCGCAGGGGGCAACAATGAGCAGTTCTTC. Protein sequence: CASSFRAGGNNEQFF.

In nucleotides, the CDR3 is TGTGCCAGCAGTTACCACAACAGGGGGAATCAGCCCCAGCATTTT. Translation gives CASSYHNRGNQPQHF. J is TRBJ1-5 and V is TRBV6-5; 8 nucleotides line up with TRBD1. V lost 2 bases, J lost 4 bases, and 4 bases stayed unmatched. Looked up from germline, CDR1 is MNHEY and CDR2 is SVGAGI. CDR3 length: 15 residues.

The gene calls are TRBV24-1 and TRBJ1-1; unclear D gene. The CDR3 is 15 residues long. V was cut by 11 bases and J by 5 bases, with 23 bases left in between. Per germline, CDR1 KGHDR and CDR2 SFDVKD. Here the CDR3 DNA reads TGTGCCAAACGGACGAATTGGGGAGACGGGACTGAAGCTTTCTTT. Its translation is CAKRTNWGDGTEAFF.

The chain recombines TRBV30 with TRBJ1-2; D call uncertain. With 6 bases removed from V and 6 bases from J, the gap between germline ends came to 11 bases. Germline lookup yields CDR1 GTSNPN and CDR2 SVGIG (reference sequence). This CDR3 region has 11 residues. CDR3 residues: CACPVKDGYTF. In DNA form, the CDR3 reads TGTGCCTGCCCCGTGAAAGATGGCTACACCTTC.

The CDR3 nucleotides read TGTGCCAGCAGCTTATGGACCCCGCGGGATAAAAACCACGAGCAGTACTTC. It encodes CASSLWTPRDKNHEQYF. V is TRBV11-2 and J is TRBJ2-7; D might be TRBD2 (6 bases). This CDR3 is 17 amino acids long. V shed 2 bases and J shed 5 bases, with 22 bases lying between them. Germline CDR1 reads SGHAT; CDR2 reads FQNNGV.

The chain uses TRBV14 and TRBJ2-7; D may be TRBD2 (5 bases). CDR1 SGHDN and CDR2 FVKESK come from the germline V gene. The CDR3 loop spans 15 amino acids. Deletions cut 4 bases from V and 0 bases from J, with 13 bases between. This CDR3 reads CASSRRQASSYEQYF. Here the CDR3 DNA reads TGTGCCAGCAGCCGGAGGCAAGCGAGCTCCTACGAGCAGTACTTC.

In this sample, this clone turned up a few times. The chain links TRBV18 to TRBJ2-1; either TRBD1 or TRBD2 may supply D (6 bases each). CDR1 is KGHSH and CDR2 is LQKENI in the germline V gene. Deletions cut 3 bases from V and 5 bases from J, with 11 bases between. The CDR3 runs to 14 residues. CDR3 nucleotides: TGTGCCAGCTCACCGGCCGGGGGCCACAATGAGCAGTTCTTC. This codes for CASSPAGGHNEQFF.

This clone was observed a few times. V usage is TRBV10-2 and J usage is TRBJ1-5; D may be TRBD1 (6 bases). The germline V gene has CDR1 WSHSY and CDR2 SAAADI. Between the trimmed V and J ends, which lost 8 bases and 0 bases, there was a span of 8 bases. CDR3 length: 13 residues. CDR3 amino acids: CASVQGSNQPQHF. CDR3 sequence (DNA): TGCGCCAGCGTACAGGGTAGCAATCAGCCCCAGCATTTT.

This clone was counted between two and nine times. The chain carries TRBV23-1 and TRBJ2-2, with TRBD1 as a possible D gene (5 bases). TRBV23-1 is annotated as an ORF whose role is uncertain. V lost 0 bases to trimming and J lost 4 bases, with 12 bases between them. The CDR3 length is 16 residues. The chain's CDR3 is CASSQSRGQVTGELFF. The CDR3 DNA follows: TGCGCCAGCAGTCAATCTAGGGGCCAAGTCACCGGGGAGCTGTTTTTT.

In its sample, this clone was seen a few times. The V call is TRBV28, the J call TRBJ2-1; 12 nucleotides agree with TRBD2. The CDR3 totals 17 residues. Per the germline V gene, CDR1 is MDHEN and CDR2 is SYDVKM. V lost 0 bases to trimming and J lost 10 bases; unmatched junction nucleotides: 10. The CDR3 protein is CASSLWSLAGGPGEQFF. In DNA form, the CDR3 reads TGTGCCAGCAGTTTATGGTCCCTAGCGGGAGGGCCCGGGGAGCAGTTCTTC.

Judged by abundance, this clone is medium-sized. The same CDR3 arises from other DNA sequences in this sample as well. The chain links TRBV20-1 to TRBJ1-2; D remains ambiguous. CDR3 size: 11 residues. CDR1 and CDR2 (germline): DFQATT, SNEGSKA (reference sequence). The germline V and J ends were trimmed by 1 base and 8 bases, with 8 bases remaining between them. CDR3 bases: TGCAGTGCTAGAGCGGGGTACGGCTACACCTTC. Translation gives CSARAGYGYTF.

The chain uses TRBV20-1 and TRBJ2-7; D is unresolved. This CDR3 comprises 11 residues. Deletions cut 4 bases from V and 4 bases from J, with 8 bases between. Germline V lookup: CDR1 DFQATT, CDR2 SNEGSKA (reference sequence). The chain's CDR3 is CSAIAGYEQYF. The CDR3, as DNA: TGCAGTGCTATTGCCGGTTACGAGCAGTACTTC.

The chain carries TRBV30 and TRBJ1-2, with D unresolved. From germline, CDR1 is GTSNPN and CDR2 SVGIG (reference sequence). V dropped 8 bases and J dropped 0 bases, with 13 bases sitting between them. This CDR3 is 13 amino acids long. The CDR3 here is CARQQLTNYGYTF. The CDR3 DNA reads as TGTGCCCGGCAACAGTTGACTAACTATGGCTACACCTTC.

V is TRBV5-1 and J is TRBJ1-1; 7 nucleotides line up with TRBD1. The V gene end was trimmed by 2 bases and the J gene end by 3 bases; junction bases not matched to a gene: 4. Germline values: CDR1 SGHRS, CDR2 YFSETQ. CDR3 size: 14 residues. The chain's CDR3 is CASSLDRVDTEAFF. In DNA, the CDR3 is TGCGCCAGCAGCTTAGACAGGGTCGACACTGAAGCTTTCTTT.

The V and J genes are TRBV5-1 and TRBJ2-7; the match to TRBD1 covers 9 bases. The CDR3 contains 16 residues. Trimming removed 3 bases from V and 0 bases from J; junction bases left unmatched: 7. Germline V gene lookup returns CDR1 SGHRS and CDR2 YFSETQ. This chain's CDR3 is CASSSTGTGNSYEQYF. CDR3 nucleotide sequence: TGCGCCAGCAGCTCCACCGGGACAGGGAACTCCTACGAGCAGTACTTC.

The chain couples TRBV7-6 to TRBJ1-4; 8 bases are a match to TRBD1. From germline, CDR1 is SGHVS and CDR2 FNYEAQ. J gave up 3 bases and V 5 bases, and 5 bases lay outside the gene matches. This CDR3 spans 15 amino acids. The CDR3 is CASSNGQGPNEKLFF. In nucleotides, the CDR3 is TGTGCCAGCAGCAATGGACAGGGACCTAATGAAAAACTGTTTTTT.

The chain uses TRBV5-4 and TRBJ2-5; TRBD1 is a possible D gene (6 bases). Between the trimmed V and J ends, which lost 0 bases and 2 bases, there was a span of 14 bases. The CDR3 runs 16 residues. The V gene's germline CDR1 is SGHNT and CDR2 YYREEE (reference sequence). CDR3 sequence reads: CASSLGQQGIQETQYF. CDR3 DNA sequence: TGTGCCAGCAGCTTGGGGCAACAGGGAATACAAGAGACCCAGTACTTC.

Here the CDR3 reads CASSERNLLEGYGYTF. Here the CDR3 DNA reads TGTGCCAGCAGTGAACGGAACCTCCTGGAGGGCTATGGCTACACCTTC. V usage is TRBV6-1 and J usage is TRBJ1-2, with no clear D. Germline V gene data show CDR1 as MNHNS and CDR2 as SASEGT. The ends were cut back, 2 bases at V and 4 bases at J, with 17 bases in the middle. This CDR3 has 16 amino acids.